This T cell receptor (beta chain) was sequenced in a study of TIL therapy for anti-PD-1-resistant metastatic lung cancer. This clone was seen ten or more times. The sample has other DNA sequences that encode this CDR3 too. V was cut by 4 bases and J by 4 bases, with 11 bases left in between. In germline, CDR1 is SEHNR, CDR2 FQNEAQ (reference sequence). This CDR3 is built from 13 residues. This was the immunoSEQ v3 assay. Using immunoSEQ multiplex PCR, the repertoire was profiled, and TCRdb retains in-frame clones only, with some absent. The repertoire holds about 45,000 clones, with around 80% as singletons. Time point indicated: pre-treatment sample, taken before nivolumab and TIL therapy.

The source material was blood, sampled at baseline. V usage is TRBV7-9 and J usage is TRBJ2-7; D is unresolved. This TCR came from a man in his sixties or seventies with non-small cell lung cancer. In DNA form, the CDR3 reads TGTGCCAGCAGCTCCCAGGTTTCGTACGAGCAGTACTTC. Its protein is CASSSQVSYEQYF. The whole variable domain, filled in from reference TRBV7-9 and TRBJ2-7, reads DTGVSQNPRHKITKRGQNVTFRCDPISEHNRLYWYRQTLGQGPEFLTYFQNEAQLEKSRLLSDRFSAERPKGSFSTLEIQRTEQGDSAMYLCASSSQVSYEQYFGPGTRLTVT.